The T cell receptor (beta chain) under discussion was sequenced for a study of blood T cell repertoires in COVID-19. On the study more broadly: Researchers got acute and convalescent COVID-19 samples from the United States, Italy and Spain.

V dropped 4 bases and J dropped 4; count of bases not matched to a gene: 5. CDR3 length equals 14 residues. Germline CDR1 reads KGHDR; CDR2 reads SFDVKD. Some clones are missing from TCRdb's copy, which holds only in-frame ones; the method was immunoSEQ multiplex PCR. The sample has tens of thousands of clones; around 83% are singletons. The gene calls are TRBV24-1 and TRBJ1-2; TRBD1 matches 7 bases. The sequence was collected from a woman aged 55 to 70 with acute or convalescent COVID-19. The sequenced sample consisted of peripheral blood. The CDR3 bases are TGTGCCACCAGTGACCTGGGACAGTCCTATGGCTACACCTTC. This sequence encodes CATSDLGQSYGYTF.